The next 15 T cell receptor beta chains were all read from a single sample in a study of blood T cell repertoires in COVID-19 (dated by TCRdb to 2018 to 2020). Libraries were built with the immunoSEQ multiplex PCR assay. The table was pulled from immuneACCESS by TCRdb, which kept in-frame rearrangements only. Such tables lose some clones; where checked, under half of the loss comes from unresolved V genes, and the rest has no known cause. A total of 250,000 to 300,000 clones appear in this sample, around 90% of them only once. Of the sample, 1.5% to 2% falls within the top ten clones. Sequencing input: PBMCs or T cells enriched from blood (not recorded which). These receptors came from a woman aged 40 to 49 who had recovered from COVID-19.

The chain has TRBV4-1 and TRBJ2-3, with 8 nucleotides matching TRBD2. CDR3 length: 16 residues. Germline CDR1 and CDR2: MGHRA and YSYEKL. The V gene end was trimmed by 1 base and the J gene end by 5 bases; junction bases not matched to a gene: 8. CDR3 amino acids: CASSQARFRGGDTQYF. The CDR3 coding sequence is TGCGCCAGCAGCCAAGCGCGCTTTCGGGGGGGAGATACGCAGTATTTT.

In DNA form, the CDR3 reads TGTGCCAGCAGTTTCGGACAGGGAACCAATCAGCCCCAGCATTTT. Its translation: CASSFGQGTNQPQHF. This sequence joins TRBV28 and TRBJ1-5, with TRBD1 matching over 8 bases. This CDR3 is 15 amino acids long. Per the germline V gene, CDR1 is MDHEN and CDR2 is SYDVKM. J gave up 3 bases and V 3 bases, and 4 bases lay outside the gene matches.

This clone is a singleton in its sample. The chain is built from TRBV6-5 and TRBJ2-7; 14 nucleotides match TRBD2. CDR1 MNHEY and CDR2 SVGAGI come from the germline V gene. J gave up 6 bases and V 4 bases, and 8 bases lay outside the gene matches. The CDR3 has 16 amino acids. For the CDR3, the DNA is TGTGCCAGCAGTTCAGGGACTAGCGGGAGTATTAGCGAGCAGTACTTC. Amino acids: CASSSGTSGSISEQYF.

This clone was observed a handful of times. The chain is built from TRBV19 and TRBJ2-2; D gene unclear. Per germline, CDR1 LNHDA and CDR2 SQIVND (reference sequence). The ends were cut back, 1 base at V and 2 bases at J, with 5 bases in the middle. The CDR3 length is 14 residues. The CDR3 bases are TGTGCCAGTAGTATAGGGGCCAACACCGGGGAGCTGTTTTTT. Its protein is CASSIGANTGELFF. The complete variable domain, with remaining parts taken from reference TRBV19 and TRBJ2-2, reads DGGITQSPKYLFRKEGQNVTLSCEQNLNHDAMYWYRQDPGQGLRLIYYSQIVNDFQKGDIAEGYSVSREKKESFPLTVTSAQKNPTAFYLCASSIGANTGELFFGEGSRLTVL.

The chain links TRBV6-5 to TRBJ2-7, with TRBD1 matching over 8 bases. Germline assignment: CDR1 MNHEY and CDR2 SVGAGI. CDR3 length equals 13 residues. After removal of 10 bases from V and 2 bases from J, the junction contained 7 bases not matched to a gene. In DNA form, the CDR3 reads TGTGCCACCTCCGGGACAGGAACCTACGAGCAGTACTTC. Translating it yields CATSGTGTYEQYF.

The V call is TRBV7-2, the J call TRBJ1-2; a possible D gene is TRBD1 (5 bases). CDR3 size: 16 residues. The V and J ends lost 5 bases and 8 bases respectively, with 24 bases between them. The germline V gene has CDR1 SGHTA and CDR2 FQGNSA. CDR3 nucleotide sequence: TGTGCCAGCAGCGCCCGGCGACCCCTAGGGGCGGGGGGCTACACCTTC. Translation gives CASSARRPLGAGGYTF.

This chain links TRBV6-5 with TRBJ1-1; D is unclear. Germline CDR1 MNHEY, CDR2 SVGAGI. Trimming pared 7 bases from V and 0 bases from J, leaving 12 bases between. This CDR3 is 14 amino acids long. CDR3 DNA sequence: TGTGCCAGCAACGTTTTCGAGCTGAACACTGAAGCTTTCTTT. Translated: CASNVFELNTEAFF.

CDR3 in amino acids: CASTDRSGGGRRGNEQFF. The CDR3 bases are TGTGCCAGCACCGACCGGAGTGGGGGCGGGAGGAGGGGCAATGAGCAGTTCTTC. The V gene is TRBV7-9, the J gene TRBJ2-1, with TRBD2 identical over 8 bases. V lost 7 bases, J lost 6 bases, and 20 bases stayed unmatched. From germline, CDR1 is SEHNR and CDR2 FQNEAQ (reference sequence). This CDR3 comprises 18 residues.

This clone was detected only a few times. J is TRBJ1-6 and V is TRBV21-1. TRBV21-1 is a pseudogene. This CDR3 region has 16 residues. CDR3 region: CASSKGRASYNSPLHF. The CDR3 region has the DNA TGTGCCAGCAGCAAAGGGAGGGCCTCCTATAATTCACCCCTCCACTTT.

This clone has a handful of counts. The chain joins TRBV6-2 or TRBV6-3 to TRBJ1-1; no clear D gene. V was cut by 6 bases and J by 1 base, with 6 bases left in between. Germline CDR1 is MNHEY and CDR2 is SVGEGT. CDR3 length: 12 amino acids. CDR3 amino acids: CASSRRNTEAFF. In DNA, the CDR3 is TGTGCCAGCAGCCGTAGGAACACTGAAGCTTTCTTT.

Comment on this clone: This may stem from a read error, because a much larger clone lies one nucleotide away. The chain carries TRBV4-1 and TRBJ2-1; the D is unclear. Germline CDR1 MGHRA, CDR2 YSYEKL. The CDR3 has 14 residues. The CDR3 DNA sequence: TGCGTCAGCAGCCAAGGATTGAGAGACAATGAGCAGTTCTTC. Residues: CVSSQGLRDNEQFF.

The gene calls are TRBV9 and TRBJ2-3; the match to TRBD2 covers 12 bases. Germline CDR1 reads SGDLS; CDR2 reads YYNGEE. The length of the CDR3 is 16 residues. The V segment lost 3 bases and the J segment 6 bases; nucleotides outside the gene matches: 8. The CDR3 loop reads CASSAGLAGKGDTQYF. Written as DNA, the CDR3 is TGTGCCAGCAGCGCCGGACTAGCGGGGAAGGGGGATACGCAGTATTTT.

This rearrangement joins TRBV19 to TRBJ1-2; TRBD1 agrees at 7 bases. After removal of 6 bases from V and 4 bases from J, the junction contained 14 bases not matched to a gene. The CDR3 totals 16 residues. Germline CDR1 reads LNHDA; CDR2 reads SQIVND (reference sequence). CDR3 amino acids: CASSGHGQAWSYGYTF. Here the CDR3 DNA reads TGTGCCAGTAGCGGCCACGGACAGGCATGGAGCTATGGCTACACCTTC.

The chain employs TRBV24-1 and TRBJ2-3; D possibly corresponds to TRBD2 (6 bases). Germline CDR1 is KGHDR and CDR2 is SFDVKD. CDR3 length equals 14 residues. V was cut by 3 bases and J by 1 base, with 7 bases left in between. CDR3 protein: CATSDRRGTDTQYF. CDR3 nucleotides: TGTGCCACCAGTGATCGGAGGGGCACAGATACGCAGTATTTT.

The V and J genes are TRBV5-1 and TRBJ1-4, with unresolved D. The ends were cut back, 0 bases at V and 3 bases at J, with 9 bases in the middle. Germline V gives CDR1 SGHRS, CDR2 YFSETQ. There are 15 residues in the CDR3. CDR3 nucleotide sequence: TGCGCCAGCAGCTTGGCCGGCAGCGCTAATGAAAAACTGTTTTTT. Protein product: CASSLAGSANEKLFF.